A few counts support the clone carrying this TCR beta chain. Its target is unknown. The sample comes from a study of T cell repertoires in cytomegalovirus infection. Study summary: An indication of both CMV infection and matching HLA type came from public TCR beta signatures. Regarding the study as a whole: The ex vivo response was dominated by HLA-C-restricted CMV-specific TCR beta clonotypes.

TCRdb fed the reads into MiXCR, producing one record per CDR3 protein. The sample carries approximately 400,000 distinct CDR3 sequences, under 40% recorded once. The sequence was obtained from a human donor in good health (CMV status not recorded). Some clones in this sample may be carry-over from other donors' samples. Sequencing was performed on PBMCs.

CDR3 coding DNA: TGTGCCAGCAGTTTGGACCCGGGAGGGACCGGGGAGCTGTTTTTT. It is translated as CASSLDPGGTGELFF. This chain joins TRBV7-8 and TRBJ2-2; TRBD2 aligns across 8 bases. From germline, CDR1 is SGHVS and CDR2 FQNEAQ. Unmatched junction bases numbered 8, after V lost 6 bases and J lost 5 bases. The CDR3 consists of 15 residues.